This T cell receptor (beta chain) was observed in a study of regulatory T cells in long-lasting Graves disease. Time point defined: persistent/refractory GD, antithyroid drugs over 5 years with positive TRAb. From RNA extracted from PBMCs, the TCR library was made. The CDR3 runs to 15 residues. HTBI primers from iRepertoire and Arm-PCR of CDR3 regions yielded the TCR beta libraries. MiXCR, run by TCRdb on the multiplex PCR reads, gives a single entry per CDR3 protein. The data show around 500,000 distinct CDR3 sequences, less than 25% seen once. As concerns this clonotype: Relative to the germline gene, one junction end is altered; a read error may explain this.

The TCR sequence derives from a female donor with Graves disease. The sequencing here drew on peripheral blood mononuclear cells (PBMCs), taken when the disease was refractory, from a patient treated with antithyroid drugs. The V call is TRBV12-3 or TRBV12-4, the J call TRBJ1-3; a possible D gene is TRBD1 (6 bases). The CDR3 region is CASSPLDSLGNTICF. The CDR3 coding sequence is TGTGCCAGCAGTCCCCTGGACAGCTTGGGAAACACCATATGTTTT.